Below are 7 T cell receptor beta chains sequenced from a single sample in a study of PD-1 blockade in classical Hodgkin lymphoma. TCRdb's table, derived via immunoSEQ multiplex PCR, lists solely in-frame clones and lacks some. The repertoire holds roughly 41,000 clones, with nearly 70% as singletons. Indicated time point: cycle 4 day 1 (C4D1), after 6 weeks of nivolumab. Relapses following autologous stem cell transplantation were seen in all patients, with brentuximab vedotin exposure varying. This material consisted of peripheral blood mononuclear cells (PBMCs), taken before the fourth cycle of nivolumab. The receptors shown here come from a human donor with classical Hodgkin lymphoma.

This clone is medium-sized in the sample. This chain uses TRBV7-9 with TRBJ2-7; D is undetermined. This CDR3 contains 14 residues. CDR1 is SEHNR, CDR2 FQNEAQ, per germline (reference sequence). With 0 bases removed from V and 3 bases from J, the gap between germline ends came to 9 bases. The CDR3 here is CASSLAGFLYEQYF. The CDR3 DNA sequence: TGTGCCAGCAGCTTAGCCGGGTTCCTCTACGAGCAGTACTTC.

This clone is a singleton in its sample. This chain connects TRBV7-9 to TRBJ2-2; D ambiguous. The CDR3 loop spans 13 amino acids. Trimming removed 5 bases at V and 2 bases at J, with 6 bases between. Looked up from germline, CDR1 is SEHNR and CDR2 is FQNEAQ (reference sequence). The CDR3 DNA is TGTGCCAGCAGCCAAAGTAACACCGGGGAGCTGTTTTTT. Translation gives CASSQSNTGELFF.

This chain uses TRBV5-6 with TRBJ1-2; D is uncertain. The CDR3 length is 15 residues. The germline V and J ends were trimmed by 4 bases and 3 bases, with 16 bases remaining between them. Germline CDR1 reads SGHDT; CDR2 reads YYEEEE. CDR3 DNA sequence: TGTGCCAGCAGCCTCTTTAGGGATTCCGACTATGGCTACACCTTC. This sequence encodes CASSLFRDSDYGYTF.

The J gene is TRBJ1-2, the V gene TRBV6-5; the D is unclear. The germline CDR1 and CDR2 sequences are MNHEY and SVGAGI. Deletions cut 0 bases from V and 4 bases from J, with 12 bases between. The CDR3 spans 15 residues. In nucleotides, the CDR3 is TGTGCCAGCAGTTACTCTGGGGAGAATCGCTATGGCTACACCTTC. It yields the protein CASSYSGENRYGYTF.

This clone was recorded once. This chain connects TRBV7-9 to TRBJ2-7; possibly TRBD1 or TRBD2 for D (6 bases each). CDR1 and CDR2 (germline): SEHNR, FQNEAQ (reference sequence). The V and J ends lost 2 bases and 3 bases respectively, with 17 bases between them. The CDR3 totals 16 residues. Here the CDR3 reads CASSLPGTPGVYEQYF. In DNA form, the CDR3 reads TGTGCCAGCAGCTTACCCGGGACACCGGGAGTCTACGAGCAGTACTTC.

This rearrangement joins TRBV5-1 to TRBJ2-7, with TRBD1 matching 7 bases. The CDR3 loop spans 14 amino acids. V was pared by 2 bases and J by 4 bases, with 6 bases of the junction left unmatched. Germline V gene sequence: CDR1 SGHRS, CDR2 YFSETQ. CDR3 loop: CASSFSGQIYEQYF. CDR3 DNA sequence: TGCGCCAGCAGCTTCTCGGGACAGATTTACGAGCAGTACTTC. Together with reference TRBV5-1 and TRBJ2-7, the CDR3 gives the full variable domain: KAGVTQTPRYLIKTRGQQVTLSCSPISGHRSVSWYQQTPGQGLQFLFEYFSETQRNKGNFPGRFSGRQFSNSRSEMNVSTLELGDSALYLCASSFSGQIYEQYFGPGTRLTVT.

The CDR3 here is CASSLVQGGLAGVGEQFF. The CDR3 region has the DNA TGTGCCAGCAGCTTAGTTCAAGGGGGACTAGCGGGGGTCGGTGAGCAGTTCTTC. The chain is built from TRBV7-2 and TRBJ2-1, with 14 bases fitting TRBD2. V gave up 1 base and J gave up 9 bases; unmatched junction bases: 11. Germline V gene data show CDR1 as SGHTA and CDR2 as FQGNSA. CDR3 length equals 18 residues.